This TCR beta chain was identified during a study of cytomegalovirus exposure and HLA in healthy donors. Study context: The Caucasian-associated ancestry cluster held around four fifths of roughly 400 genotyped donors.

Note on this clone: Its antigen is currently unknown.

Broader study findings: In a later analysis, HLA-C alleles had the fewest associated TCRs, DRB1 alleles the most. Per published accounts, TCR beta sequences correctly predicted the HLA-A and HLA-B alleles of most subjects.

PCR primers comprised 60 Vbeta and 13 Jbeta primers. This table comes from immunoSEQ multiplex PCR, and its TCRdb copy is limited to in-frame clones, with some not included. This sample yields 60,000 to 75,000 clones, of which about 60% are seen a single time; roughly 3% belongs to the top ten. The source is a woman in her forties or fifties in good health and CMV-seronegative. The sample comprised PBMCs.

The CDR3 sequence: CASSFSFSASSYEQYF. DNA for the CDR3: TGTGCCAGCAGCTTTTCTTTTAGCGCCTCCTCCTACGAGCAGTACTTC. This chain joins TRBV7-2 and TRBJ2-7; D may be TRBD2 (5 bases). CDR1 SGHTA and CDR2 FQGNSA come from the germline V gene. The length of the CDR3 is 16 residues. V shed 3 bases and J shed 0 bases, with 15 bases lying between them.